Each of the 18 T cell receptor beta chains below was sequenced from the same sample in a study of T cells in narcolepsy. Libraries were prepared by immunoSEQ multiplex PCR; TCRdb keeps only in-frame clonotypes and omits some of them. This sample yields around 25,000 clones, of which around 86% are seen a single time; roughly 1.1% belongs to the top ten. The sequenced material came from CD45RA- memory CD4+ T cells from PBMCs. The source of these receptors is a human donor with narcolepsy.

The chain couples TRBV7-9 to TRBJ2-3; possible D gene TRBD2, 6 bases. This CDR3 is 16 amino acids long. Germline CDR1 SEHNR, CDR2 FQNEAQ (reference sequence). V gave up 5 bases and J gave up 0 bases, with 15 bases separating them. CDR3 residues: CASSRGSSPSTDTQYF. The CDR3 coding sequence is TGTGCCAGCAGCCGGGGGTCGTCACCTAGCACAGATACGCAGTATTTT.

This chain links TRBV4-1 with TRBJ2-3; D is undetermined. The V gene's germline CDR1 is MGHRA and CDR2 YSYEKL. This CDR3 comprises 13 residues. Trimming left V 4 bases short and J 4 bases short, with 9 bases between. The CDR3 bases are TGCGCCAGCAGCCTGATGACCCCAGATACGCAGTATTTT. It is translated as CASSLMTPDTQYF.

This chain connects TRBV18 to TRBJ1-2; D gene uncertain. CDR3 size: 14 residues. Trimming pared 3 bases from V and 4 bases from J, leaving 12 bases between. Germline CDR1 reads KGHSH; CDR2 reads LQKENI. CDR3 loop: CASSPAQNSYGYTF. CDR3 coding DNA: TGTGCCAGCTCACCGGCACAGAACAGCTATGGCTACACCTTC.

The chain links TRBV6-5 to TRBJ1-3, with D perhaps TRBD1 (5 bases). CDR1 MNHEY and CDR2 SVGAGI come from the germline V gene. Trimming shortened V by 4 bases and J by 0 bases, and 13 bases separated the two germline ends. The CDR3 has 16 amino acids. CDR3 sequence reads: CASSSGTHLSGNTIYF. The CDR3 DNA reads as TGTGCCAGCAGTTCCGGGACGCACCTCTCTGGAAACACCATATATTTT.

The chain recombines TRBV9 with TRBJ2-5, with D possibly being TRBD2 (7 bases). The germline gives CDR1 SGDLS, CDR2 YYNGEE. CDR3 length: 16 residues. The V and J ends lost 0 bases and 5 bases respectively, with 17 bases between them. CDR3 DNA sequence: TGTGCCAGCAGCGTAGGGAGAGGGGGGGTCCGGGAGACCCAGTACTTC. Translating gives CASSVGRGGVRETQYF.

The genes are TRBV11-2 and TRBJ1-6; D gene unclear. The germline V gene has CDR1 SGHAT and CDR2 FQNNGV. The germline V and J ends were trimmed by 0 bases and 4 bases, with 4 bases remaining between them. The CDR3 is 14 residues long. The CDR3 loop reads CASSLDTYNSPLHF. The CDR3 DNA follows: TGTGCCAGCAGCTTAGATACGTATAATTCACCCCTCCACTTT.

The J gene is TRBJ1-4, the V gene TRBV7-2; D remains unclear. In germline, CDR1 is SGHTA, CDR2 FQGNSA. This CDR3 contains 16 residues. V lost 1 base, J lost 0 bases, and 9 bases lay in between. The CDR3 is CASSLVWSPTNEKLFF. CDR3 bases: TGTGCCAGCAGCTTAGTTTGGTCCCCAACTAATGAAAAACTGTTTTTT.

J is TRBJ1-1 and V is TRBV2, with unresolved D. The CDR3 loop spans 11 amino acids. CDR1 and CDR2 (germline): SNHLY, FYNNEI. V lost 4 bases to trimming and J lost 4 bases, with 4 bases between them. Here the CDR3 reads CASSVGTEAFF. CDR3 sequence (DNA): TGTGCCAGCAGTGTGGGCACTGAAGCTTTCTTT.

This rearrangement joins TRBV6-5 to TRBJ1-5; D is unresolved. V shed 4 bases and J shed 0 bases, with 10 bases lying between them. This CDR3 is built from 15 residues. Per the germline V gene, CDR1 is MNHEY and CDR2 is SVGAGI. The CDR3 nucleotides read TGTGCCAGCAGTTCCGCGGGATATAGCAATCAGCCCCAGCATTTT. Protein: CASSSAGYSNQPQHF.

The rearrangement joins TRBV6-5 to TRBJ2-5; 7 nucleotides match TRBD1. J gave up 0 bases and V 3 bases, and 7 bases lay outside the gene matches. CDR3 length: 16 residues. Germline V lookup: CDR1 MNHEY, CDR2 SVGAGI. CDR3 nucleotides: TGTGCCAGCAGTTATGGTGGCAGGGGGTACCAAGAGACCCAGTACTTC. It encodes CASSYGGRGYQETQYF.

This rearrangement joins TRBV5-1 to TRBJ1-2; TRBD1 might be the D (5 bases). The CDR3 totals 16 residues. CDR1 and CDR2 from the germline V gene are SGHRS and YFSETQ. The ends were cut back, 0 bases at V and 4 bases at J, with 16 bases in the middle. This chain's CDR3 is CASSLAARAEGYGYTF. CDR3 coding DNA: TGCGCCAGCAGCTTGGCCGCCAGGGCAGAGGGCTATGGCTACACCTTC.

Relative to its sample, this clone is medium-sized. The rearrangement uses TRBV5-4 and TRBJ1-6, with 11 positions matching TRBD1. The germline V gene has CDR1 SGHNT and CDR2 YYREEE (reference sequence). The CDR3 totals 14 residues. V was pared by 5 bases and J by 11 bases, with 6 bases of the junction left unmatched. The CDR3 DNA sequence: TGTGCCAGCAGTTCCCCGGGACAGGGGGCACCCCTCCACTTT. Translation gives CASSSPGQGAPLHF.

This chain uses TRBV10-3 with TRBJ2-1, with TRBD2 identical over 8 bases. Trimming removed 5 bases from V and 7 bases from J; junction bases left unmatched: 7. The CDR3 extends over 14 amino acids. Looked up from germline, CDR1 is ENHRY and CDR2 is SYGVKD. The CDR3 nucleotides are TGTGCCATCAGTCCGGGGGGGCTCATGAATGAGCAGTTCTTC. Translation gives CAISPGGLMNEQFF.

The table lists this clone with a count of one. The V call is TRBV7-6, the J call TRBJ1-1; D is undetermined. V was clipped by 5 bases and J by 1 base, with 8 bases between them. The germline gives CDR1 SGHVS, CDR2 FNYEAQ. The CDR3 runs to 13 residues. This CDR3 is CASSLDKNTEAFF. The CDR3 DNA sequence: TGTGCCAGCAGCCTCGACAAGAACACTGAAGCTTTCTTT.

The chain links TRBV7-9 to TRBJ1-6; a weak D match, TRBD1 (6 bases). Trimming left V 6 bases short and J 5 bases short, with 11 bases between. From germline, CDR1 is SEHNR and CDR2 FQNEAQ (reference sequence). The CDR3 runs 14 residues. The CDR3 region is CASSPQGDNSPLHF. The CDR3 bases are TGTGCCAGCAGTCCACAGGGAGATAATTCACCCCTCCACTTT.

This chain links TRBV12-5 with TRBJ1-1; D unresolved. Germline loops: CDR1 LGHNT, CDR2 FRNRAP. The CDR3 is 11 amino acids. The CDR3 bases are TGTGCCCCGAGCGGGAACACTGAAGCTTTCTTT. Amino acids: CAPSGNTEAFF.

The chain is built from TRBV10-3 and TRBJ1-2, with 8 bases identical to TRBD1. Germline V gives CDR1 ENHRY, CDR2 SYGVKD. CDR3 size: 12 residues. J gave up 6 bases and V 11 bases, and 8 bases lay outside the gene matches. This CDR3 reads CASRTGLDGYTF. CDR3 nucleotide sequence: TGTGCCTCACGGACAGGGCTAGATGGCTACACCTTC.

The gene calls are TRBV9 and TRBJ2-3; 11 bases are a match to TRBD2. Trimming at V came to 0 bases and at J to 4 bases, leaving 4 bases not matched to a gene. CDR1 is SGDLS, CDR2 YYNGEE, per germline. The CDR3 has 16 residues. CDR3 in amino acids: CASSVAGTSGSDTQYF. CDR3 bases: TGTGCCAGCAGCGTAGCCGGGACTAGCGGTTCAGATACGCAGTATTTT.